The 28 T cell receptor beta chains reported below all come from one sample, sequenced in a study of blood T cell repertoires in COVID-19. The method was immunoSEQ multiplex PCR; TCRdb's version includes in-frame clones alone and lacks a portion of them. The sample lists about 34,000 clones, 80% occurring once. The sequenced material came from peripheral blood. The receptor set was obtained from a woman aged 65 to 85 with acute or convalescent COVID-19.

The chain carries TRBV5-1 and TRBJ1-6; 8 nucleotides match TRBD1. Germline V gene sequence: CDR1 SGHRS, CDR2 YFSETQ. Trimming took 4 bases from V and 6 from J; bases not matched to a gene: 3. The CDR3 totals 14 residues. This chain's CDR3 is CASSQGQVNSPLHF. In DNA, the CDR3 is TGCGCCAGCAGCCAGGGACAGGTTAATTCACCCCTCCACTTT.

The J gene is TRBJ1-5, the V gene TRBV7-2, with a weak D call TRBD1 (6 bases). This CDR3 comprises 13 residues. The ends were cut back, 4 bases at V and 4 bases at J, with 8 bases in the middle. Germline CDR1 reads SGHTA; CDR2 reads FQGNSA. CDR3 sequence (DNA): TGTGCCAGCAGCTGGGACATGAATCAGCCCCAGCATTTT. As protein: CASSWDMNQPQHF.

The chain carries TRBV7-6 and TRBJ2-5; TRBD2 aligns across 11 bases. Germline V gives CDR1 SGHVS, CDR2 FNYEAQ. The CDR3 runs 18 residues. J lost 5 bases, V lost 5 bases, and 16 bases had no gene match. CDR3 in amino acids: CASSPTSGSGPTKETQYF. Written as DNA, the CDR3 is TGTGCCAGCAGCCCCACTAGCGGGAGCGGGCCTACAAAGGAGACCCAGTACTTC. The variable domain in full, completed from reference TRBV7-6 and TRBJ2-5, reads GAGVSQSPRYKVTKRGQDVALRCDPISGHVSLYWYRQALGQGPEFLTYFNYEAQQDKSGLPNDRFSAERPEGSISTLTIQRTEQRDSAMYRCASSPTSGSGPTKETQYFGPGTRLLVL.

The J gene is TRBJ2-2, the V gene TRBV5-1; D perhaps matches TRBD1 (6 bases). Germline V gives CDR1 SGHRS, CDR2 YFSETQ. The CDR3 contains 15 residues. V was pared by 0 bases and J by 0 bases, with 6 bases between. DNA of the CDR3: TGCGCCAGCAGCTTGGCAGGGGCGAACACCGGGGAGCTGTTTTTT. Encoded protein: CASSLAGANTGELFF.

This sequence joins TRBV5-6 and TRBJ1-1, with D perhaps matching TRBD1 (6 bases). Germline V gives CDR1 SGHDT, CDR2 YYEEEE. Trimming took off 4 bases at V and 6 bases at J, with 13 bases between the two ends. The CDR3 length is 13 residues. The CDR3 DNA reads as TGTGCCAGCAGCGGGGGAGCAGGGGCTGAAGCTTTCTTT. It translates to CASSGGAGAEAFF.

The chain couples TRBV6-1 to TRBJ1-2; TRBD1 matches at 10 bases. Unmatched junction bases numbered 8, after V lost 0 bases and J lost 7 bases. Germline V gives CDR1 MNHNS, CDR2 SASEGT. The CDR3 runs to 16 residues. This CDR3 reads CASSEALWDRGGGYTF. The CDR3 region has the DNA TGTGCCAGCAGTGAAGCGTTATGGGACAGGGGCGGTGGCTACACCTTC.

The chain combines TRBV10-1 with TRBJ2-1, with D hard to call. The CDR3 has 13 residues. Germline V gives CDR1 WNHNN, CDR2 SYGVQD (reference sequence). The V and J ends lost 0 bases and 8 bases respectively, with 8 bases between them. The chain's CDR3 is CASSESEVHEQFF. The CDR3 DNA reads TGCGCCAGCAGTGAGTCTGAGGTTCATGAGCAGTTCTTC.

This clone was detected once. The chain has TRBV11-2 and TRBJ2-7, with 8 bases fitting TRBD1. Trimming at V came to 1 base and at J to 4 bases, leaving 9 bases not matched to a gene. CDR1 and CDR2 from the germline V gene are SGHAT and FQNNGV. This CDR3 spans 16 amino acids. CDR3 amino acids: CASSLAAGGPYYEQYF. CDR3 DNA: TGTGCCAGCAGCTTAGCCGCAGGGGGCCCGTATTACGAGCAGTACTTC.

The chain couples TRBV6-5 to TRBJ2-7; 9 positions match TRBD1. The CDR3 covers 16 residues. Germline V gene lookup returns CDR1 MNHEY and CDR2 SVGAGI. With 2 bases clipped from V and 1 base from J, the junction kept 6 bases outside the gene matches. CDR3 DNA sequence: TGTGCCAGCAGTTACGGCGGGACAGGGAGGTCCTACGAGCAGTACTTC. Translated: CASSYGGTGRSYEQYF.

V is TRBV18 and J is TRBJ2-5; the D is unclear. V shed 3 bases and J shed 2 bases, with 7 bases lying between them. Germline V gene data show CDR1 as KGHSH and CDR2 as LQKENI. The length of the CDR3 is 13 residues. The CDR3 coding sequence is TGTGCCAGCTCACCCCCTCTACAAGAGACCCAGTACTTC. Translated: CASSPPLQETQYF.

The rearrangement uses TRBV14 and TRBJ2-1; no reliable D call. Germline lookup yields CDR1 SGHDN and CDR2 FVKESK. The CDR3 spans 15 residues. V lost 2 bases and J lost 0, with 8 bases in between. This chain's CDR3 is CASSQMAFSYNEQFF. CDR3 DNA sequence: TGTGCCAGCAGCCAAATGGCCTTCTCCTACAATGAGCAGTTCTTC.

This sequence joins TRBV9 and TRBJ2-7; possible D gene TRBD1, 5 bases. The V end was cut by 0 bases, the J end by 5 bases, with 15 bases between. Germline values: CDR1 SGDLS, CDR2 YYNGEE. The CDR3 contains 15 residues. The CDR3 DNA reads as TGTGCCAGCAGCGTAGGGGGCAGGCTATCGGACGAGCAGTACTTC. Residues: CASSVGGRLSDEQYF.

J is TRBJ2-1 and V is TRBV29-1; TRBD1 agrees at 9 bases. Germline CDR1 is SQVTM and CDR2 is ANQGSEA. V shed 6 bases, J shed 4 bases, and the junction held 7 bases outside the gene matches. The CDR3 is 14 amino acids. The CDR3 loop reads CSVEGGQGYNEQFF. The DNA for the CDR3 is TGCAGCGTCGAGGGGGGACAGGGATACAATGAGCAGTTCTTC.

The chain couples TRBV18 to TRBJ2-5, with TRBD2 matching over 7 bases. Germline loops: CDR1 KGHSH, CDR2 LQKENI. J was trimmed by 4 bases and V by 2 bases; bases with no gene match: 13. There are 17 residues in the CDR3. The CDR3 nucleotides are TGTGCCAGCTCACCATTCCCGGGAGGATTAGGCGGAGAGACCCAGTACTTC. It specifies CASSPFPGGLGGETQYF.

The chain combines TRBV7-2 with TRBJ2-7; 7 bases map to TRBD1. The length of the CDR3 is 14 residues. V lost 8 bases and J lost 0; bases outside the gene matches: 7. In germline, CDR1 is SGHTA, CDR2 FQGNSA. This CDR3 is CASGSGTASYEQYF. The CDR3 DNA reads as TGTGCCAGCGGATCCGGGACAGCCTCCTACGAGCAGTACTTC.

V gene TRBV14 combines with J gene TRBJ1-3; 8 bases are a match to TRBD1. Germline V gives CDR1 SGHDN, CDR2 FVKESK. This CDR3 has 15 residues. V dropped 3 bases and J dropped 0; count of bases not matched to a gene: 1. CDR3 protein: CASSHTGGSGNTIYF. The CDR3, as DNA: TGTGCCAGCAGCCACACAGGGGGCTCTGGAAACACCATATATTTT.

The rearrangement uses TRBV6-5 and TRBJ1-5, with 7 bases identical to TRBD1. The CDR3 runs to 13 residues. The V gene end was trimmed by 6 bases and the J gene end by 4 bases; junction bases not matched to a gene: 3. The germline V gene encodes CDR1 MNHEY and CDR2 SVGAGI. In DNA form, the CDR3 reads TGTGCCAGCAGGACGGACAGGAATCAGCCCCAGCATTTT. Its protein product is CASRTDRNQPQHF.

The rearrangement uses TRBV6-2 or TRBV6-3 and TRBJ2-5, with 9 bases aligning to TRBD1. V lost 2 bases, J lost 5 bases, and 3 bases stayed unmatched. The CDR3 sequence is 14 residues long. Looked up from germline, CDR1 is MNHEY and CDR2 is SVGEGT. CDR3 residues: CASSYRQGGETQYF. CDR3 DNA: TGTGCCAGCAGTTACCGACAGGGGGGGGAGACCCAGTACTTC.

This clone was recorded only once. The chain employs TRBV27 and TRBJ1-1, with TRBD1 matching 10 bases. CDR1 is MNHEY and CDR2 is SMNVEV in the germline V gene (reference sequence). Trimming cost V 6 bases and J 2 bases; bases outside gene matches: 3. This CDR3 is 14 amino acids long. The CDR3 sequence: CASRTGGYNTEAFF. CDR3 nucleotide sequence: TGTGCCAGCAGGACAGGGGGCTACAACACTGAAGCTTTCTTT.

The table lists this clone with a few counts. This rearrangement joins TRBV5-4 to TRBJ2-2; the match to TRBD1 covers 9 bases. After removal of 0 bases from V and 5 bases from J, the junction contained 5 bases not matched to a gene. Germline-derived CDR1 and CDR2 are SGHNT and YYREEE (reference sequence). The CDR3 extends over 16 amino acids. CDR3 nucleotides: TGTGCCAGCAGCTTGGTCGGGACAGGGAGGACCGGGGAGCTGTTTTTT. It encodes CASSLVGTGRTGELFF.

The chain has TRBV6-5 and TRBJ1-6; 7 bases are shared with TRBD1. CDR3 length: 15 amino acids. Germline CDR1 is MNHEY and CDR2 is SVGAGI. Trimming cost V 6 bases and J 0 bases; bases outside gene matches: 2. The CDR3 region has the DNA TGTGCCAGCAGGGACAGGAGCTCCTATAATTCACCCCTCCACTTT. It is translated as CASRDRSSYNSPLHF.

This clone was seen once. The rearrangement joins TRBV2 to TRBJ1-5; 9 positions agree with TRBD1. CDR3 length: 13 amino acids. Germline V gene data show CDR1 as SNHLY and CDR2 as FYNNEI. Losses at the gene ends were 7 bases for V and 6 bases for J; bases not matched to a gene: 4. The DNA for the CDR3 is TGTGCCAGCAACCGGGACAGGGCTCAGCCCCAGCATTTT. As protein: CASNRDRAQPQHF.

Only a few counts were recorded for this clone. CDR3: CASSLYGQGYHEQYF. The DNA of the CDR3 is TGTGCCAGCAGCTTATATGGACAGGGATACCACGAGCAGTACTTC. This sequence joins TRBV13 and TRBJ2-7, with TRBD1 matching 8 bases. Germline CDR1 is PRHDT and CDR2 is FYEKMQ (reference sequence). There are 15 residues in the CDR3. J lost 5 bases, V lost 2 bases, and 8 bases had no gene match.

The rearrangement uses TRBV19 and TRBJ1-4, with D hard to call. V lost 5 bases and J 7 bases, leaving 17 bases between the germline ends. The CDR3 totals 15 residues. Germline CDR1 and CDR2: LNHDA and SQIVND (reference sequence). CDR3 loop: CASSAYSIRGEKLFF. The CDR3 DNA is TGTGCCAGTAGTGCCTATTCCATCAGAGGTGAAAAACTGTTTTTT.

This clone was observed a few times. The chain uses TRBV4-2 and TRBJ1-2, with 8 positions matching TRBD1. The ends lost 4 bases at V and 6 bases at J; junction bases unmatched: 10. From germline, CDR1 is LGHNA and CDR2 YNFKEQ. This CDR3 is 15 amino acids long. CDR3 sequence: CASSRSDRENDGYTF. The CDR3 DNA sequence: TGTGCCAGCAGCCGTTCGGACAGGGAGAATGATGGCTACACCTTC.

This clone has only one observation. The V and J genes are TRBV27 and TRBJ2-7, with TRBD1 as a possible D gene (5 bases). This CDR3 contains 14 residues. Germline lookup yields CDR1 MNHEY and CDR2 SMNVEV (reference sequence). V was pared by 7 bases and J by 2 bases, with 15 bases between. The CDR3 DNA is TGTGCCAGCATTGGGAAGGGGTACCCCTACGAGCAGTACTTC. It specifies CASIGKGYPYEQYF.

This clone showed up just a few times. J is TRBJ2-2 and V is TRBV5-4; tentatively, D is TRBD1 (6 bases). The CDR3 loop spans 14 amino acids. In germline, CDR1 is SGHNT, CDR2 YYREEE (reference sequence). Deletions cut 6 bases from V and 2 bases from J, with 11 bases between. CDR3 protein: CASKVQGNTGELFF. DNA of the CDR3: TGTGCCAGCAAGGTACAGGGTAACACCGGGGAGCTGTTTTTT.

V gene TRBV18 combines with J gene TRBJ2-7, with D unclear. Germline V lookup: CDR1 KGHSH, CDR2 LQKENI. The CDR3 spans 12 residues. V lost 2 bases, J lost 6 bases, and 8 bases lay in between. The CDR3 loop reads CASSPVAGEQYF. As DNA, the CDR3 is TGTGCCAGCTCACCAGTGGCTGGCGAGCAGTACTTC.